The sequence of this TCR beta chain was determined in a study of pediatric ulcerative colitis. Overall study: Six or seven patients showed pancolitis and two showed left-sided colitis. Overall study findings and caveats: Compared with controls, ulcerative colitis showed greater blood-rectum clone sharing. A couple of rectal clonotypes were found only in ulcerative colitis patients, all of them.

A single count supports this clone. The antigen is unknown. Sequencing used immunoSEQ multiplex PCR; TCRdb keeps in-frame clones, though not all of them. The sample gives around 34,000 clones, 81% of which show up once; 1.1% is in the top ten. The rectum was sampled with one to two pinch biopsies at colonoscopy. Sequencing was performed on gut tissue. This TCR was sampled from a boy younger than 18 with mild ulcerative colitis.

The CDR3 DNA reads as TGTGCCAGCAGTAATACTTATTTGGACAGGGAACCAAGCTACTCAAACTACGAGCAGTACTTC. Translating gives CASSNTYLDREPSYSNYEQYF. The genes are TRBV21-1 and TRBJ2-7; the DNA was not compared with TRBD1, the D call given in the table. TRBV21-1 is listed as a pseudogene. The CDR3 contains 21 residues.